This T cell receptor (beta chain) appears in the sequencing data of a study of identical twins. Points from the study as a whole: For cord blood, abundant beta clonotypes had fewer insertions, unlike memory repertoires, which showed none. Invariant populations such as MAIT and iNKT cells could partly muddle zero-insertion analyses. Twins showed weaker excess sharing in their beta out-of-frame sequences.

A single record per CDR3 protein comes from TCRdb applying MiXCR to the 5' RACE reads. The sample lists about 480,000 distinct CDR3 sequences, approximately 14% occurring once. Only a few counts were recorded for this clonotype. Its target is not known. The donor group consisted entirely of healthy Caucasians. These same data were also listed under a study on yellow fever vaccine responses in identical twins.

This receptor was identified in a woman under 30 in good health. The sample taken for sequencing was CD4+ T cells sorted from blood.

CDR3 protein: CASSHKGTDGSPLHF. Here the CDR3 DNA reads TGCGCCAGCAGCCATAAAGGGACAGACGGATCACCCCTCCACTTT. This chain uses TRBV5-1 with TRBJ1-6; 7 nucleotides match TRBD1. The CDR3 runs to 15 residues. CDR1 is SGHRS and CDR2 is YFSETQ in the germline V gene. V shed 4 bases, J shed 10 bases, and the junction held 11 bases outside the gene matches. The full variable domain, completed using reference TRBV5-1 and TRBJ1-6, is KAGVTQTPRYLIKTRGQQVTLSCSPISGHRSVSWYQQTPGQGLQFLFEYFSETQRNKGNFPGRFSGRQFSNSRSEMNVSTLELGDSALYLCASSHKGTDGSPLHFGNGTRLTVT.